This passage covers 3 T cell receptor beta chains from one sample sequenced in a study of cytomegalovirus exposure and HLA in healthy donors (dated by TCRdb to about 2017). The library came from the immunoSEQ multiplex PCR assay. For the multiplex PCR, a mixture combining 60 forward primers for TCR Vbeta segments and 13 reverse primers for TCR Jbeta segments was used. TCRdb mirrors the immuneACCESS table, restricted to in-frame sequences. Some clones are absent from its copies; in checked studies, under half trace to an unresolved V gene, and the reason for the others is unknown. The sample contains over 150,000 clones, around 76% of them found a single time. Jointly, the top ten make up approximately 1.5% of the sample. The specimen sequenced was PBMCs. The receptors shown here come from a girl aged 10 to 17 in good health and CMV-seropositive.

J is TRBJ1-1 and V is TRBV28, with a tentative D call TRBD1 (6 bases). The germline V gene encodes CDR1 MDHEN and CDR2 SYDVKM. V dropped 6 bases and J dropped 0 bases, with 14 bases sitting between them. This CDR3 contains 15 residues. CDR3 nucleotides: TGTGCCAGCAGCCATACAGGGCCACTGAACACTGAAGCTTTCTTT. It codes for CASSHTGPLNTEAFF.

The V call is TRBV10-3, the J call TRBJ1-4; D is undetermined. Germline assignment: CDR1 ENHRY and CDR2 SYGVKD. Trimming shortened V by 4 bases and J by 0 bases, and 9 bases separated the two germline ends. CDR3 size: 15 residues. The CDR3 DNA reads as TGTGCCATCAGTGTCGAGAGTTCAACTAATGAAAAACTGTTTTTT. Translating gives CAISVESSTNEKLFF.

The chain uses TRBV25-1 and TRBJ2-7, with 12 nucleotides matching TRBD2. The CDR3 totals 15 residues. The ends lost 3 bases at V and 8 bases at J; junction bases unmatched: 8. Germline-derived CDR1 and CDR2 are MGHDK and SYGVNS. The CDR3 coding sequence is TGTGCCAGCAGTGAGTCGACTAGCGGGGGCTCTCAGCAGTACTTC. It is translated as CASSESTSGGSQQYF.